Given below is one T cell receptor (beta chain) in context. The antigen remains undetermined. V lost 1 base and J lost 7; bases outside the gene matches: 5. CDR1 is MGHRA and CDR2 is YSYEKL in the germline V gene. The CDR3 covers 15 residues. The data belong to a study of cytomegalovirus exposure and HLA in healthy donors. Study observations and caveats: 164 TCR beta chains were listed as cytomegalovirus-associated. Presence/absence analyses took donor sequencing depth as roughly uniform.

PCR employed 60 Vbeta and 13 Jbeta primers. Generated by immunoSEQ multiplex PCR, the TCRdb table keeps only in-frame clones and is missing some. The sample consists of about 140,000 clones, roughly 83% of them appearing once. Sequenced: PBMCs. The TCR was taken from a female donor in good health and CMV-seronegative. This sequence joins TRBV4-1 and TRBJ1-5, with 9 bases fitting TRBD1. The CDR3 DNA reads TGCGCCAGCAGCCAAGTTGGGACAGGGAAACAGCCCCAGCATTTT. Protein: CASSQVGTGKQPQHF.